What follows describes a single TCR beta chain. Its specific antigen is unknown. No quality values exist for individual bases; no much larger clone is one base distant. The sample comes from a study of blood T cell repertoires in COVID-19 (TCRdb year 2020). Looking at the study overall: Samples covering the acute and convalescent phases of COVID-19 were provided by collaborators in the United States, Italy and Spain. The material from the prospective study consisted of cDNA or gDNA derived from T cells, B-cell-depleted T cells, or PBMCs. Deeply sampled blood TCRbeta repertoires from subjects exposed to, actively infected with, or recovered from COVID-19 were included in the dataset. The repertoires were released in a freely available public database meant as a resource for research on the immune response to SARS-CoV-2. Samples came from the ongoing ImmuneRACE study (first 160 participants) plus 1,254 subjects from 6 global collaborators. Sample metadata almost always included a de-identified subject ID, COVID-19 status, age in years and sex. Where available, HLA class I and class II types were taken from metadata supplied by the sample provider and were not determined by assay-based typing.

A second Seattle source provided samples from volunteer blood donors who had recovered from COVID-19. Each collaborating institution followed its own protocols to collect whole blood in K2EDTA tubes. For TCRbeta analysis, collaborator samples were shipped as frozen whole blood, as isolated PBMCs, or as DNA extracted from either sample type. The immunoSEQ Assay, a bias-controlled multiplex PCR, was used to amplify TCRbeta CDR3 regions from genomic DNA. The paper's data handling went like this. Within the assay, amplification of reference gene primers was used to estimate how many nucleated cells each sample contained. Sequence reads were collapsed and filtered to measure the absolute abundance of every unique TCRbeta CDR3 rearrangement. For each sample, productive Simpson clonality was calculated as the square root of Simpson's diversity index across productive rearrangements. TCRdb took over this immuneACCESS table, retaining in-frame rearrangements with V and J assigned. Such tables are incomplete; in checked studies, under half of the missing clones stem from an unresolved V gene, and the remainder is unexplained. V and J calls and clone size are those listed in that table; D and trimming were worked out from the DNA. The sample table shows 300,000 to 400,000 clones, and about 93% are seen once. The ten largest account for 2.5% to 4% of the sample.

Paper-wide results and their limitations: The quantity of clinical and demographic metadata differed by source and by participant and was supplied without curation.

The CDR3 has 17 amino acids, counting the end cysteine and phenylalanine. The CDR3 DNA has 51 bases and is translated from base 1. The junction carries 16 bases between V and J, which are trimmed by 4 bases and 0 bases respectively. The germline V gene provides CDR1 SGHTA and CDR2 FQGNSA. The TCR sequence derives from a woman between 18 and 30 years old who had recovered from COVID-19. Sequenced input: peripheral blood. This receptor chain uses TRBV7-2 and TRBJ1-5; TRBD1 is a possible D gene, resting on 5 matching bases. Read as DNA, the sequence is TGTGCCAGCAGCTCCCGAGGGACGGGGGATAGCAATCAGCCCCAGCATTTT. Translated, this gives CASSSRGTGDSNQPQHF.